The 15 T cell receptor beta chains listed next were all sequenced from one sample in a study of blood T cells in healthy people across ages. For the second PCR, which ran for roughly 7 to 11 cycles, a sample-barcoded 5' primer and a J-beta primer mix were used. TCRdb reprocessed the 5' RACE reads via MiXCR and lists one record per CDR3 protein. The sample lists roughly 830,000 distinct CDR3 sequences, around two thirds occurring once. The source material was blood. The receptors shown here come from a man aged 25 to 40 in good health.

The V call is TRBV29-1, the J call TRBJ1-2; no reliable D call. CDR1 is SQVTM, CDR2 ANQGSEA, per germline. V lost 3 bases and J lost 8, with 19 bases in between. The CDR3 is 14 residues long. DNA of the CDR3: TGCAGCGTTGACTTTCGGAGCCCAACGGAGGGCTACACCTTC. Encoded protein: CSVDFRSPTEGYTF. Full variable domain (outside the CDR3, taken from reference TRBV29-1 and TRBJ1-2): SAVISQKPSRDICQRGTSLTIQCQVDSQVTMMFWYRQQPGQSLTLIATANQGSEATYESGFVIDKFPISRPNLTFSTLTVSNMSPEDSSIYLCSVDFRSPTEGYTFGSGTRLTVV.

This clonotype was picked up a small number of times. V gene TRBV4-3 combines with J gene TRBJ2-7, with 9 bases fitting TRBD2. This CDR3 has 16 amino acids. Germline assignment: CDR1 LGHNA and CDR2 YSLEER. V lost 3 bases, J lost 0 bases, and 6 bases stayed unmatched. CDR3 region: CASSHQSGGPSYEQYF. The CDR3 DNA is TGCGCCAGCAGCCACCAAAGCGGGGGGCCCTCCTACGAGCAGTACTTC.

This chain connects TRBV20-1 to TRBJ2-3; tentatively, D is TRBD2 (6 bases). The germline gives CDR1 DFQATT, CDR2 SNEGSKA (reference sequence). V shed 5 bases and J shed 5 bases, with 23 bases lying between them. The CDR3 is 16 amino acids. This CDR3 is CSALSRGAEYQDTQYF. The CDR3 DNA follows: TGCAGTGCTCTCTCTCGCGGGGCGGAGTATCAAGATACGCAGTATTTT.

J is TRBJ2-7 and V is TRBV28; 7 nucleotides agree with TRBD1. V was clipped by 4 bases and J by 4 bases; unmatched bases: 7. Germline V lookup: CDR1 MDHEN, CDR2 SYDVKM. The CDR3 totals 14 residues. Written as DNA, the CDR3 is TGTGCCAGCAGTTCTTACAGGGGTGGTTACGAGCAGTACTTC. It encodes CASSSYRGGYEQYF. Drawing the rest from reference TRBV28 and TRBJ2-7, the complete variable domain is DVKVTQSSRYLVKRTGEKVFLECVQDMDHENMFWYRQDPGLGLRLIYFSYDVKMKEKGDIPEGYSVSREKKERFSLILESASTNQTSMYLCASSSYRGGYEQYFGPGTRLTVT.

The chain joins TRBV12-3 or TRBV12-4 to TRBJ2-1; 12 positions agree with TRBD2. The trim removed 5 bases at V and 6 bases at J, leaving 14 bases unmatched. This CDR3 spans 18 amino acids. CDR3 sequence reads: CASSSPDLTSGGRNEQFF. The CDR3 bases are TGTGCCAGCAGTAGTCCCGACCTGACTAGCGGGGGCCGCAATGAGCAGTTCTTC.

V is TRBV6-1 and J is TRBJ1-2; a weak D match, TRBD1 (5 bases). Looked up from germline, CDR1 is MNHNS and CDR2 is SASEGT. CDR3 size: 14 residues. With 2 bases removed from V and 4 bases from J, the gap between germline ends came to 11 bases. As DNA, the CDR3 is TGTGCCAGCAGTGAAACCCGGCAGGGCTATGGCTACACCTTC. Its translation: CASSETRQGYGYTF.

The chain carries TRBV4-3 and TRBJ2-7, with 9 bases identical to TRBD2. Germline-derived CDR1 and CDR2 are LGHNA and YSLEER. V was clipped by 0 bases and J by 4 bases; unmatched bases: 7. The CDR3 extends over 16 amino acids. CDR3: CASSQDRFAGGYEQYF. CDR3 in DNA: TGCGCCAGCAGCCAAGATCGGTTCGCGGGGGGGTACGAGCAGTACTTC.

As for this clonotype: A read error may explain this, as a much larger clone is one base away. V and J are TRBV25-1 and TRBJ2-7; the D call may be TRBD1 or TRBD2 (5 bases each). CDR3 size: 15 residues. CDR1 MGHDK and CDR2 SYGVNS come from the germline V gene. The CDR3 region is CASSESRGVSYERYF. CDR3 nucleotides: TGTGCCAGCAGTGAATCGAGGGGAGTCTCCTACGAGCGGTACTTC.

About this clonotype itself: Compared with germline, one end of the junction differs, possibly owing to a read error. V usage is TRBV7-9 and J usage is TRBJ2-2; 8 nucleotides match TRBD2. CDR1 is SEHNR, CDR2 FQNEAQ, per germline (reference sequence). The CDR3 covers 16 residues. The CDR3 region has the DNA TGTGCCAGCAGCTTTCTAGCGGGCCCGAACACCGGGGATCTGTTTTTT. Protein: CASSFLAGPNTGDLFF.

The genes are TRBV7-2 and TRBJ2-3, with 7 bases that match TRBD1. The germline V gene encodes CDR1 SGHTA and CDR2 FQGNSA. V shed 6 bases, J shed 4 bases, and the junction held 16 bases outside the gene matches. The length of the CDR3 is 17 residues. CDR3 coding DNA: TGTGCCAGCAGTCGTAGATGGGACAGTCTAGGGCCAGATACGCAGTATTTT. Protein product: CASSRRWDSLGPDTQYF.

Concerning this clonotype: A read error may account for a junction end that differs from germline. The chain has TRBV7-3 and TRBJ2-5; D not certain. CDR1 SGHTA and CDR2 FQGTGA come from the germline V gene. The length of the CDR3 is 14 residues. The CDR3 spells CANSPGILQETQYF. DNA for the CDR3: TGTGCCAACAGCCCCGGCATTCTCCAGGAGACCCAGTACTTC.

The chain employs TRBV14 and TRBJ2-1; tentatively, D is TRBD2 (5 bases). Germline CDR1 reads SGHDN; CDR2 reads FVKESK. The V end was cut by 6 bases, the J end by 8 bases, with 17 bases between. This CDR3 is built from 14 residues. The CDR3 region is CASSLKAPRDEQFF. The CDR3 coding sequence is TGTGCCAGCAGTTTAAAGGCCCCGAGGGATGAGCAGTTCTTC. Complete variable domain (other parts from reference TRBV14 and TRBJ2-1): EAGVTQFPSHSVIEKGQTVTLRCDPISGHDNLYWYRRVMGKEIKFLLHFVKESKQDESGMPNNRFLAERTGGTYSTLKVQPAELEDSGVYFCASSLKAPRDEQFFGPGTRLTVL.

The chain recombines TRBV12-3 or TRBV12-4 with TRBJ1-2; no firm D call. The germline V and J ends were trimmed by 3 bases and 2 bases, with 16 bases remaining between them. The CDR3 is 16 residues long. The CDR3 loop reads CASSFPSHSENYGYTF. As DNA, the CDR3 is TGTGCCAGCAGTTTTCCCTCCCACAGTGAAAACTATGGCTACACCTTC.

This chain uses TRBV7-3 with TRBJ2-1; 9 nucleotides align to TRBD2. With V trimmed by 4 bases and J by 6 bases, 4 bases remained unmatched. Germline V gene lookup returns CDR1 SGHTA and CDR2 FQGTGA. The length of the CDR3 is 14 residues. The CDR3 protein is CASSSGLASNEQFF. The CDR3 DNA sequence: TGTGCCAGCAGCTCGGGACTAGCCTCCAATGAGCAGTTCTTC.

The genes are TRBV30 and TRBJ2-7, with a weak D call TRBD1 (5 bases). This CDR3 has 16 residues. Trimming stripped 0 bases from V and 0 bases from J, with 15 bases between. Germline CDR1 is GTSNPN and CDR2 is SVGIG (reference sequence). The CDR3 is CAWSVGHTSSSYEQYF. As DNA, the CDR3 is TGTGCCTGGAGTGTTGGACATACTTCATCCTCCTACGAGCAGTACTTC.